These T cell receptor beta chains were read from a single sample in a study of STAT5B mutations in CD4+ large granular lymphocyte leukemia. The repertoire was sequenced with immunoSEQ multiplex PCR; TCRdb's copy has only in-frame clones and lacks some. The data contain about 32,000 clones, around four fifths of them singletons. The material sequenced was CD4+ T cells from blood buffy coats. The receptors were sampled from a human donor in good health. CDR3s include the opening cysteine and the closing phenylalanine or tryptophan. Each record gives: D gene, V gene, clone size, J gene, CDR3 DNA, CDR3 protein. The D gene is left open where the match is weak. Clone size is given for some rows only: seen once, a few or many times, or a class if the clone is expanded.

d_call: TRBD1
v_call: TRBV5-1
clone_size: -
j_call: TRBJ1-2
cdr3_nt: TGCGCCAGCAGCCCCGACAGGGCCTATGGCTACACCTTC
cdr3_aa: CASSPDRAYGYTF

d_call: -
v_call: TRBV6-1
clone_size: -
j_call: TRBJ1-1
cdr3_nt: TGTGCCAGCAGTGATTTTACGGCGGGGCAGGCCGCTTTCTTT
cdr3_aa: CASSDFTAGQAAFF

d_call: -
v_call: TRBV7-2
clone_size: -
j_call: TRBJ2-7
cdr3_nt: TGTGCCAGCAGCTTCCTGACAGTCTACGAGCAGTACTTC
cdr3_aa: CASSFLTVYEQYF

d_call: TRBD2
v_call: TRBV11-2
clone_size: -
j_call: TRBJ2-7
cdr3_nt: TGTGCCAGCAGCTCCCTAGCGGGACGTAGTTACGAGCAGTACTTC
cdr3_aa: CASSSLAGRSYEQYF

d_call: -
v_call: TRBV7-2
clone_size: once
j_call: TRBJ2-1
cdr3_nt: TGTGCCAGCAGCTTAAACAGGGACAATGAGCAGTTCTTC
cdr3_aa: CASSLNRDNEQFF

d_call: TRBD1
v_call: TRBV6-5
clone_size: -
j_call: TRBJ1-1
cdr3_nt: TGTGCCAGCAGTTACTCGCGGACAGGGGGAACTGAAGCTTTCTTT
cdr3_aa: CASSYSRTGGTEAFF

d_call: -
v_call: TRBV29-1
clone_size: -
j_call: TRBJ2-2
cdr3_nt: TGCAGCGTTGAAGATCAAGATAGGCACGGGGAGCTGTTTTTT
cdr3_aa: CSVEDQDRHGELFF

d_call: TRBD2
v_call: TRBV18
clone_size: -
j_call: TRBJ2-7
cdr3_nt: TGTGCCAGCTTAGAGTCGAGCGGGAGCTACGAGCAGTACTTC
cdr3_aa: CASLESSGSYEQYF

d_call: TRBD2
v_call: TRBV19
clone_size: -
j_call: TRBJ2-7
cdr3_nt: TGTGCCAGTAGTGTTGCGACTAGCGGGATATTGGGCGCCTACGAGCAGTACTTC
cdr3_aa: CASSVATSGILGAYEQYF

d_call: TRBD1
v_call: TRBV7-2
clone_size: -
j_call: TRBJ1-5
cdr3_nt: TGTGCCAGCAGCTCCGGGGACAGCTTCAATCAGCCCCAGCATTTT
cdr3_aa: CASSSGDSFNQPQHF